This TCR beta chain was observed in a study of regulatory T cells in long-lasting Graves disease. Germline CDR1 reads SGDLS; CDR2 reads YYNGEE. Between the trimmed V and J ends, which lost 3 bases and 4 bases, there was a span of 13 bases. There are 14 residues in the CDR3. Time point noted: newly diagnosed GD, antithyroid drugs for less than 3 months. RNA isolated from PBMCs was used to make the TCR library. Library construction for TCR beta used iRepertoire HTBI primers and Arm-PCR of CDR3 regions. TCRdb reanalysed the multiplex PCR reads using MiXCR and keeps one entry per CDR3 protein. The sample consists of roughly 360,000 distinct CDR3 sequences, around 11% of them appearing once. The sample was also linked to a second study, of T cells in Graves' hyperthyroidism and ophthalmopathy.

The sequencing used peripheral blood mononuclear cells (PBMCs), collected at new diagnosis, from a patient treated with antithyroid drugs. The chain joins TRBV9 to TRBJ2-5; D is tentatively TRBD1 or TRBD2 (5 bases each). This sequence originates from a young woman with Graves disease. CDR3 bases: TGTGCCAGCAGCGGCCGGGACCCCGGAGAGACCCAGTACTTC. Its translation: CASSGRDPGETQYF.